The following is a T cell receptor (beta chain) sequence with its context. The entry originates in a study of cytomegalovirus exposure and HLA in healthy donors. Researchers ran the PCR with 60 Vbeta and 13 Jbeta primers. The repertoire was sequenced with immunoSEQ multiplex PCR; TCRdb's copy has only in-frame clones and lacks some. This table has 150,000 to 200,000 clones, roughly three quarters appearing once. Between the trimmed V and J ends, which lost 5 bases and 6 bases, there was a span of 13 bases. The CDR3 has 13 amino acids. Looked up from germline, CDR1 is SGHTA and CDR2 is FQGNSA. J is TRBJ1-1 and V is TRBV7-2; weak D call: TRBD1 (5 bases). Sequenced: PBMCs. The receptor's source is a woman between 45 and 65 years old in good health and CMV-seronegative. The CDR3 protein is CASSPQDIAEAFF. CDR3 DNA sequence: TGTGCCAGCAGCCCTCAGGACATCGCTGAAGCTTTCTTT.